The 30 T cell receptor beta chains listed next were all sequenced from one sample in a study of blood T cell repertoires in COVID-19. Libraries were prepared by immunoSEQ multiplex PCR; TCRdb keeps only in-frame clonotypes and omits some of them. The sample carries 25,000 to 30,000 clones, around nine tenths recorded once. The material sequenced was peripheral blood. Receptors were obtained from a human donor in a cohort sampled during active COVID-19.

The CDR3 is CASSLPTGGMAYEQYF. The DNA for the CDR3 is TGCGCCAGCAGCTTGCCGACAGGGGGTATGGCCTACGAGCAGTACTTC. The genes are TRBV5-1 and TRBJ2-7; TRBD1 matches at 9 bases. J gave up 2 bases and V 1 base, and 7 bases lay outside the gene matches. The CDR3 has 16 residues. Germline values: CDR1 SGHRS, CDR2 YFSETQ.

The rearrangement links TRBV28 to TRBJ2-7; a weak D match, TRBD1 (5 bases). Deletions cut 8 bases from V and 5 bases from J, with 10 bases between. The CDR3 is 11 amino acids. Per germline, CDR1 MDHEN and CDR2 SYDVKM. CDR3 sequence reads: CASQGPHEQYF. In DNA form, the CDR3 reads TGTGCCAGCCAGGGTCCCCACGAGCAGTACTTC.

The J gene is TRBJ2-3, the V gene TRBV3-1 (or the pseudogene TRBV3-2), with 10 bases lining up with TRBD2. Germline values: CDR1 LGHDT, CDR2 YNNKEL (reference sequence). With V trimmed by 4 bases and J by 9 bases, 4 bases remained unmatched. This CDR3 spans 13 amino acids. CDR3 sequence reads: CASSPLAGGTQYF. Here the CDR3 DNA reads TGTGCCAGCAGCCCGTTAGCGGGAGGCACGCAGTATTTT.

The chain links TRBV2 to TRBJ2-7, with 10 bases aligning to TRBD1. The trim removed 4 bases at V and 1 base at J, leaving 4 bases unmatched. The CDR3 extends over 15 amino acids. Germline loops: CDR1 SNHLY, CDR2 FYNNEI. CDR3 DNA: TGTGCCAGCAGTGGGAGACAGGGGGCGTCCTACGAGCAGTACTTC. Translation: CASSGRQGASYEQYF.

The chain links TRBV9 to TRBJ1-2; perhaps TRBD1 as D (6 bases). CDR1 is SGDLS and CDR2 is YYNGEE in the germline V gene. Trimming cost V 0 bases and J 0 bases, with 9 bases left between them. CDR3 length: 15 residues. CDR3 bases: TGTGCCAGCAGCGTAGGGGGGACAACTAACTATGGCTACACCTTC. It is translated as CASSVGGTTNYGYTF.

The V gene is TRBV5-1, the J gene TRBJ1-4, with D tentatively TRBD1 (5 bases). Germline CDR1 and CDR2: SGHRS and YFSETQ. The germline V and J ends were trimmed by 4 bases and 2 bases, with 9 bases remaining between them. CDR3 length: 14 residues. As DNA, the CDR3 is TGCGCCAGCAGCCCGACAGTTACTAATGAAAAACTGTTTTTT. It codes for CASSPTVTNEKLFF. Filled out from reference TRBV5-1 and TRBJ1-4, the complete variable domain reads KAGVTQTPRYLIKTRGQQVTLSCSPISGHRSVSWYQQTPGQGLQFLFEYFSETQRNKGNFPGRFSGRQFSNSRSEMNVSTLELGDSALYLCASSPTVTNEKLFFGSGTQLSVL.

Here the CDR3 reads CASSPRGPGTGELFF. The DNA of the CDR3 is TGTGCCAGTAGTCCAAGGGGGCCTGGCACCGGGGAGCTGTTTTTT. The chain employs TRBV19 and TRBJ2-2; TRBD1 agrees at 7 bases. The germline CDR1 and CDR2 sequences are LNHDA and SQIVND (reference sequence). V lost 5 bases, J lost 4 bases, and 7 bases stayed unmatched. The CDR3 sequence is 15 residues long.

CDR3 amino acids: CASSLGHRGFYEQYF. The CDR3, as DNA: TGTGCCAGCAGCTTAGGACACAGGGGTTTCTACGAGCAGTACTTC. This sequence joins TRBV11-2 and TRBJ2-7, with 7 bases that match TRBD1. Germline V gives CDR1 SGHAT, CDR2 FQNNGV. Trimming at V came to 1 base and at J to 3 bases, leaving 6 bases not matched to a gene. This CDR3 contains 15 residues.

V is TRBV3-1 (or the pseudogene TRBV3-2) and J is TRBJ1-5; 9 nucleotides match TRBD1. Germline trimming cut 1 base from V and 6 bases from J; bases unmatched to any gene: 7. The germline gives CDR1 LGHDT, CDR2 YNNKEL (reference sequence). The CDR3 is 16 amino acids. The CDR3 DNA is TGTGCCAGCAGCCAAGGGGGGACAGGGTCCAGTCAGCCCCAGCATTTT. As protein: CASSQGGTGSSQPQHF.

The chain couples TRBV5-1 to TRBJ1-1; the match to TRBD1 covers 9 bases. Germline trimming cut 4 bases from V and 5 bases from J; bases unmatched to any gene: 9. The CDR3 has 15 amino acids. The germline CDR1 and CDR2 sequences are SGHRS and YFSETQ. The DNA for the CDR3 is TGCGCCAGCAGCAGCTGGGACAGGGTAGGGACTGAAGCTTTCTTT. It specifies CASSSWDRVGTEAFF.

The chain couples TRBV7-3 to TRBJ2-3; D perhaps matches TRBD2 (6 bases). V dropped 5 bases and J dropped 2 bases, with 17 bases sitting between them. Germline lookup yields CDR1 SGHTA and CDR2 FQGTGA. The CDR3 is 16 residues long. The CDR3 here is CASSRTGTELTDTQYF. In nucleotides, the CDR3 is TGTGCCAGCAGCCGAACCGGGACTGAGCTCACAGATACGCAGTATTTT.

The chain couples TRBV4-3 to TRBJ2-1; 11 positions match TRBD2. The germline gives CDR1 LGHNA, CDR2 YSLEER. This CDR3 contains 17 residues. J was trimmed by 1 base and V by 2 bases; bases with no gene match: 4. CDR3 coding DNA: TGCGCCAGCAGCCAACTTGGGACTAGCGGTTCCTACAATGAGCAGTTCTTC. Residues: CASSQLGTSGSYNEQFF.

V gene TRBV15 combines with J gene TRBJ1-4, with no clear D. This CDR3 spans 16 amino acids. Germline V gene lookup returns CDR1 LNHNV and CDR2 YYDKDF (reference sequence). With 0 bases removed from V and 6 bases from J, the gap between germline ends came to 14 bases. For the CDR3, the DNA is TGTGCCACCAGCAGAGATACTGCAGGTTTCGATGAAAAACTGTTTTTT. Residues: CATSRDTAGFDEKLFF. Full variable domain (missing parts from reference TRBV15 and TRBJ1-4): DAMVIQNPRYQVTQFGKPVTLSCSQTLNHNVMYWYQQKSSQAPKLLFHYYDKDFNNEADTPDNFQSRRPNTSFCFLDIRSPGLGDTAMYLCATSRDTAGFDEKLFFGSGTQLSVL.

This sequence joins TRBV6-5 and TRBJ2-3, with D possibly being TRBD2 (6 bases). The CDR3 is 15 amino acids. Germline assignment: CDR1 MNHEY and CDR2 SVGAGI. With 6 bases removed from V and 4 bases from J, the gap between germline ends came to 17 bases. CDR3 in amino acids: CASRLAAWGADTQYF. The CDR3 DNA sequence: TGTGCCAGCAGATTAGCGGCATGGGGGGCAGATACGCAGTATTTT.

V usage is TRBV11-2 and J usage is TRBJ2-3; TRBD1 aligns across 9 bases. This CDR3 has 17 amino acids. After removal of 5 bases from V and 6 bases from J, the junction contained 15 bases not matched to a gene. Germline V gene sequence: CDR1 SGHAT, CDR2 FQNNGV. CDR3 bases: TGTGCCAGCAGCGCGCAACCGACAGGGGGAAGCGTGGATACGCAGTATTTT. Translation: CASSAQPTGGSVDTQYF.

The chain couples TRBV4-2 to TRBJ2-3, with 9 bases identical to TRBD2. CDR1 is LGHNA and CDR2 is YNFKEQ in the germline V gene. The CDR3 has 17 amino acids. The ends lost 5 bases at V and 0 bases at J; junction bases unmatched: 9. The CDR3 nucleotides read TGTGCCAGCAGCAAATCCCCCCTAGCGGGAAGCACAGATACGCAGTATTTT. Its protein is CASSKSPLAGSTDTQYF.

This chain links TRBV2 with TRBJ2-7; D gene uncertain. Trimming shortened V by 6 bases and J by 6 bases, and 12 bases separated the two germline ends. The CDR3 is 12 residues long. Germline lookup yields CDR1 SNHLY and CDR2 FYNNEI. CDR3: CASREVASEQYF. In nucleotides, the CDR3 is TGTGCCAGCAGAGAGGTTGCGTCCGAGCAGTACTTC.

The rearrangement links TRBV7-9 to TRBJ2-3, with a tentative D call TRBD2 (6 bases). V was shortened by 5 bases and J by 1 base, with 16 bases between the two germline ends. Germline V gene data show CDR1 as SEHNR and CDR2 as FQNEAQ (reference sequence). This CDR3 contains 16 residues. As DNA, the CDR3 is TGTGCCAGCAGCCAACTAGCCTCCTACGGCACAGATACGCAGTATTTT. This encodes CASSQLASYGTDTQYF.

The gene calls are TRBV4-2 and TRBJ1-2; 7 nucleotides match TRBD1. V lost 0 bases to trimming and J lost 4 bases; unmatched junction nucleotides: 14. The length of the CDR3 is 18 residues. CDR1 and CDR2 (germline): LGHNA, YNFKEQ. The CDR3 reads CASSQERRGGAGGYGYTF. The CDR3 region has the DNA TGTGCCAGCAGCCAAGAGAGACGAGGTGGGGCAGGGGGCTATGGCTACACCTTC.

The gene calls are TRBV19 and TRBJ2-1, with TRBD1 matching over 7 bases. CDR1 is LNHDA and CDR2 is SQIVND in the germline V gene (reference sequence). The CDR3 sequence is 15 residues long. V shed 5 bases, J shed 2 bases, and the junction held 6 bases outside the gene matches. The CDR3 nucleotides are TGTGCCAGTAGTTTACAGGGGACCCCCTACAATGAGCAGTTCTTC. Translation gives CASSLQGTPYNEQFF.

This chain links TRBV6-1 with TRBJ1-1; D remains ambiguous. Germline loops: CDR1 MNHNS, CDR2 SASEGT. V was trimmed by 2 bases and J by 0 bases, leaving 7 bases between them. The CDR3 loop spans 14 amino acids. The CDR3 region has the DNA TGTGCCAGCAGTGAACCCGGGTTGAACACTGAAGCTTTCTTT. Translating it yields CASSEPGLNTEAFF.

The chain links TRBV19 to TRBJ1-5; D remains ambiguous. Germline CDR1 and CDR2: LNHDA and SQIVND (reference sequence). The germline V and J ends were trimmed by 2 bases and 2 bases, with 10 bases remaining between them. This CDR3 contains 15 residues. In DNA, the CDR3 is TGTGCCAGTAGTATATACATAGGAGGCAATCAGCCCCAGCATTTT. Translating it yields CASSIYIGGNQPQHF.

V and J are TRBV5-4 and TRBJ1-4; 8 positions match TRBD1. Germline V gives CDR1 SGHNT, CDR2 YYREEE (reference sequence). The length of the CDR3 is 16 residues. The trim removed 1 base at V and 7 bases at J, leaving 9 bases unmatched. The CDR3 coding sequence is TGTGCCAGCAGCTTGAACGGTCAGGGGGCCAGTGAAAAACTGTTTTTT. It codes for CASSLNGQGASEKLFF.

The CDR3 region is CASSLVQGKETQYF. The CDR3 nucleotides are TGCGCCAGCAGCTTAGTACAGGGTAAAGAGACCCAGTACTTC. The chain has TRBV5-1 and TRBJ2-5, with D perhaps matching TRBD1 (6 bases). The germline gives CDR1 SGHRS, CDR2 YFSETQ. V gave up 2 bases and J gave up 3 bases, with 11 bases separating them. The CDR3 extends over 14 amino acids.

V usage is TRBV25-1 and J usage is TRBJ2-7; D is perhaps TRBD2 (6 bases). The germline CDR1 and CDR2 sequences are MGHDK and SYGVNS. V was cut by 3 bases and J by 3 bases, with 12 bases left in between. The CDR3 length is 14 residues. DNA of the CDR3: TGTGCCAGCAGTGATTCTAGCGCAATCTACGAGCAGTACTTC. Translated, it gives CASSDSSAIYEQYF.

This clone occurred a few times. V usage is TRBV7-9 and J usage is TRBJ2-7, with D perhaps matching TRBD2 (5 bases). Trimming removed 1 base from V and 4 bases from J, with 8 bases in between. Germline V gene data show CDR1 as SEHNR and CDR2 as FQNEAQ (reference sequence). This CDR3 is built from 13 residues. CDR3 region: CASSLEVAYEQYF. CDR3 DNA sequence: TGTGCCAGCAGCTTAGAGGTAGCGTACGAGCAGTACTTC.

V gene TRBV6-5 combines with J gene TRBJ2-1; D is possibly TRBD2 (6 bases). The CDR3 has 15 amino acids. Germline V gene data show CDR1 as MNHEY and CDR2 as SVGAGI. V was cut by 6 bases and J by 4 bases, with 16 bases left in between. CDR3 sequence reads: CASRPRQGTYNEQFF. The CDR3 region has the DNA TGTGCCAGCAGGCCCAGACAAGGGACTTACAATGAGCAGTTCTTC.

The gene calls are TRBV7-9 and TRBJ2-7; 9 bases are a match to TRBD2. The CDR3 is 14 residues long. From germline, CDR1 is SEHNR and CDR2 FQNEAQ (reference sequence). V shed 3 bases and J 6 bases; nucleotides not matched to a gene: 6. Here the CDR3 reads CASSLDSGSTEQYF. The DNA for the CDR3 is TGTGCCAGCAGCTTGGATAGCGGGAGCACCGAGCAGTACTTC.

This CDR3 reads CASSQGGQGNTGELFF. The DNA of the CDR3 is TGTGCCAGCAGCCAAGGTGGCCAGGGTAACACCGGGGAGCTGTTTTTT. This sequence joins TRBV3-1 (or the pseudogene TRBV3-2) and TRBJ2-2; the D gene is possibly TRBD1 (5 bases). The V and J ends lost 1 base and 2 bases respectively, with 11 bases between them. Per germline, CDR1 LGHDT and CDR2 YNNKEL (reference sequence). This CDR3 is 16 amino acids long.

This chain connects TRBV7-3 to TRBJ2-1; D is uncertain. The CDR3 spans 15 residues. Germline assignment: CDR1 SGHTA and CDR2 FQGTGA. Trimming stripped 7 bases from V and 0 bases from J, with 13 bases between. This CDR3 is CASTQTSSSYNEQFF. The CDR3 DNA reads as TGTGCCAGCACCCAAACTTCGAGCTCCTACAATGAGCAGTTCTTC.